The entry that follows covers one TCR beta chain sequence. Clones were read by immunoSEQ multiplex PCR, and TCRdb kept only the in-frame ones, dropping some. The sample holds 62,000 or so clones; 65% to 80% are singletons and the top ten take approximately 9.3%. This record comes from a study of radiotherapy plus CTLA-4 blockade in lung cancer. This CDR3 has 17 amino acids. Germline assignment: CDR1 SGHRS and CDR2 YFSETQ. V dropped 0 bases and J dropped 0 bases, with 15 bases sitting between them. The sequence was collected from a human donor with non-small cell lung cancer who had a complete response to radiotherapy plus ipilimumab. The source was peripheral blood, collected from a patient treated with radiotherapy plus ipilimumab. The J gene is TRBJ1-2, the V gene TRBV5-1; D is possibly TRBD1 (5 bases). CDR3 loop: CASSLAPRASSNYGYTF. CDR3 DNA sequence: TGCGCCAGCAGCTTGGCCCCCAGGGCCTCCTCTAACTATGGCTACACCTTC. Looking up the rest from reference TRBV5-1 and TRBJ1-2 gives the full variable domain: KAGVTQTPRYLIKTRGQQVTLSCSPISGHRSVSWYQQTPGQGLQFLFEYFSETQRNKGNFPGRFSGRQFSNSRSEMNVSTLELGDSALYLCASSLAPRASSNYGYTFGSGTRLTVV.